This T cell receptor beta chain derives from a study of blood T cell repertoires in COVID-19. At the level of the study: From T cells, B-cell-depleted T cells, or PBMCs came the material, which was cDNA or gDNA.

In the authors' workflow: Cell counts per sample came from amplifying reference gene primers. Only in-frame clones appear in the TCRdb table, and some are missing; sequencing was by immunoSEQ multiplex PCR. V, J and clone size derive from that table, while D and trimming were established from the DNA sequence. Of about 300,000 clones in the sample, around 83% were seen once. The length of the CDR3 is 18 residues. The junction had 7 bases not matched to a gene; V was cut back by 3 bases and J by 2 bases. Germline CDR1 and CDR2: KGHSH and LQKENI. Sequenced sample: peripheral blood. This chain connects TRBV18 to TRBJ2-3; TRBD2 matches 14 bases. The clonotype was recovered from a woman between 45 and 60 years old with acute or convalescent COVID-19. The CDR3 is CASSPGGTSGRVTDTQYF. The CDR3 region has the DNA TGTGCCAGCTCACCTGGCGGGACTAGCGGGAGAGTCACAGATACGCAGTATTTT.